The 32 T cell receptor beta chains below come from one sample, sequenced in a study of T cell responses to AZD1222 COVID-19 vaccine. The assay was immunoSEQ multiplex PCR, and TCRdb's table has in-frame clones only and misses some. Altogether 100,000 to 150,000 clones are present, more than 65% being singletons, with the ten largest covering about 25%. Source: peripheral blood, taken 28 days after the second AZD1222 dose. The receptor set was obtained from an adult who received the AZD1222 COVID-19 vaccine.

For this clone: Germline and junction disagree at one end, which may indicate a read error. This chain links TRBV6-5 with TRBJ2-1; no clear D gene. The CDR3 consists of 16 residues. Germline CDR1 reads MNHEY; CDR2 reads SVGAGI. For the CDR3, the DNA is TGTGCCAGCACTTACTCGAACCACCCGAACTACAATGAGCAGTTCTTC. Translation gives CASTYSNHPNYNEQFF.

The gene calls are TRBV24-1 and TRBJ1-2; TRBD1 aligns across 9 bases. The CDR3 consists of 13 residues. The V gene's germline CDR1 is KGHDR and CDR2 SFDVKD. J lost 7 bases, V lost 6 bases, and 5 bases had no gene match. This CDR3 is CATSYTGGSGYTF. CDR3 in DNA: TGTGCCACCAGTTATACAGGGGGCAGTGGCTACACCTTC.

The chain uses TRBV10-3 and TRBJ1-6; D remains ambiguous. This CDR3 has 14 amino acids. The germline V gene encodes CDR1 ENHRY and CDR2 SYGVKD. V lost 6 bases and J lost 7, with 13 bases in between. The DNA for the CDR3 is TGTGCCATCAGCGGAGGAGGCGTCAATTCACCCCTCCACTTT. As protein: CAISGGGVNSPLHF.

This chain uses TRBV2 with TRBJ2-3, with D perhaps TRBD1 or TRBD2 (7 bases each). CDR1 SNHLY and CDR2 FYNNEI come from the germline V gene. This CDR3 is built from 15 residues. V lost 8 bases and J 1 base, leaving 16 bases between the germline ends. The CDR3 sequence is CASGQGGPGTDTQYF. The CDR3 DNA reads TGTGCCAGCGGCCAGGGGGGGCCGGGCACAGATACGCAGTATTTT.

The chain employs TRBV10-3 and TRBJ1-3; D ambiguous. Per the germline V gene, CDR1 is ENHRY and CDR2 is SYGVKD. This CDR3 contains 15 residues. Trimming took 5 bases from V and 0 from J, leaving 11 bases between them. The CDR3 DNA reads TGTGCCATCAGTCGGGCCGAGAGCTCTGGAAACACCATATATTTT. It is translated as CAISRAESSGNTIYF.

V usage is TRBV7-9 and J usage is TRBJ2-7; D is ambiguous. V lost 3 bases to trimming and J lost 0 bases, with 9 bases between them. The CDR3 length is 14 residues. Germline loops: CDR1 SEHNR, CDR2 FQNEAQ (reference sequence). For the CDR3, the DNA is TGTGCCAGCAGCTTGGGTCATCGCTCCTACGAGCAGTACTTC. It translates to CASSLGHRSYEQYF.

The chain employs TRBV2 and TRBJ2-7; 8 bases align to TRBD1. This CDR3 spans 16 amino acids. The trim removed 5 bases at V and 2 bases at J, leaving 11 bases unmatched. Germline CDR1 SNHLY, CDR2 FYNNEI. For the CDR3, the DNA is TGTGCCAGCAGTCTTGGAGGCACAGGGGGAGCCTACGAGCAGTACTTC. Protein sequence: CASSLGGTGGAYEQYF.

In this sample, this clone turned up a few times. The chain joins TRBV5-6 to TRBJ2-7; 8 positions agree with TRBD2. Germline trimming cut 2 bases from V and 0 bases from J; bases unmatched to any gene: 1. This CDR3 region has 14 residues. Per germline, CDR1 SGHDT and CDR2 YYEEEE. This CDR3 is CASSFGGASYEQYF. The CDR3 bases are TGTGCCAGCAGCTTCGGGGGGGCCTCCTACGAGCAGTACTTC.

V is TRBV12-3 or TRBV12-4 and J is TRBJ2-2; D unresolved. CDR3 length: 12 amino acids. The V gene lost 6 bases and the J gene lost 3 bases, with 5 bases spanning the gap. The CDR3 DNA is TGTGCCAGCAGCCCTGACACCGGGGAGCTGTTTTTT. Translation gives CASSPDTGELFF.

V and J are TRBV6-1 and TRBJ1-3; D not resolved. The CDR3 covers 14 residues. Germline loops: CDR1 MNHNS, CDR2 SASEGT. Trimming removed 1 base from V and 2 bases from J, with 6 bases in between. For the CDR3, the DNA is TGTGCCAGCAGTGAAGATTGGGCTGGAAACACCATATATTTT. Translation: CASSEDWAGNTIYF.

The chain links TRBV9 to TRBJ2-4; D might be TRBD2 (5 bases). Germline CDR1 SGDLS, CDR2 YYNGEE. V lost 5 bases and J 0 bases, leaving 9 bases between the germline ends. The CDR3 is made up of 14 amino acids. CDR3 nucleotide sequence: TGTGCCAGCAGTAACGGGGTAGCCAAAAACATTCAGTACTTC. Amino acid sequence: CASSNGVAKNIQYF.

This rearrangement joins TRBV27 to TRBJ2-3, with 9 bases identical to TRBD2. This CDR3 comprises 18 residues. The junction had 13 bases not matched to a gene; V was cut back by 6 bases and J by 0 bases. Germline lookup yields CDR1 MNHEY and CDR2 SMNVEV (reference sequence). Here the CDR3 DNA reads TGTGCCAGCAGGATGGGGGGTTGGCGGGGGGGTAGCACAGATACGCAGTATTTT. Its protein is CASRMGGWRGGSTDTQYF.

DNA for the CDR3: TGTGCCAGCTCACCACCTAACAGAGGGAATGAAAAACTGTTTTTT. It specifies CASSPPNRGNEKLFF. The chain couples TRBV18 to TRBJ1-4, with D hard to call. CDR3 length: 15 amino acids. The ends were cut back, 0 bases at V and 5 bases at J, with 10 bases in the middle. The germline V gene encodes CDR1 KGHSH and CDR2 LQKENI.

V is TRBV11-3 and J is TRBJ1-1; D call uncertain. Germline V gene lookup returns CDR1 SGHNT and CDR2 YENEEA. Trimming cost V 0 bases and J 4 bases, with 9 bases left between them. The CDR3 is 14 amino acids. The DNA of the CDR3 is TGTGCCAGCAGCTTAGATCGCTGGAGCACTGAAGCTTTCTTT. This encodes CASSLDRWSTEAFF. Full variable domain (remainder filled in from reference TRBV11-3 and TRBJ1-1): EAGVVQSPRYKIIEKKQPVAFWCNPISGHNTLYWYLQNLGQGPELLIRYENEEAVDDSQLPKDRFSAERLKGVDSTLKIQPAELGDSAVYLCASSLDRWSTEAFFGQGTRLTVV.

The rearrangement uses TRBV6-8 and TRBJ1-5; TRBD1 agrees at 8 bases. The junction had 5 bases not matched to a gene; V was cut back by 6 bases and J by 1 base. CDR1 and CDR2 (germline): MNHGY, SAAAGT. The length of the CDR3 is 15 residues. The CDR3 loop reads CASRADRESNQPQHF. CDR3 coding DNA: TGTGCCAGCAGGGCGGACAGGGAGAGCAATCAGCCCCAGCATTTT.

The chain combines TRBV4-1 with TRBJ1-2; D is perhaps TRBD1 (5 bases). Germline V lookup: CDR1 MGHRA, CDR2 YSYEKL. V lost 2 bases and J 2 bases, leaving 12 bases between the germline ends. The CDR3 contains 15 residues. CDR3 DNA sequence: TGCGCCAGCAGCCAACCAGGGCCCTTAAACTATGGCTACACCTTC. It yields the protein CASSQPGPLNYGYTF.

The CDR3 is CASSLNGDTEAFF. For the CDR3, the DNA is TGTGCCAGCAGCTTGAACGGGGACACTGAAGCTTTCTTT. The genes are TRBV11-3 and TRBJ1-1; D not certain. V gave up 3 bases and J gave up 3 bases, with 8 bases separating them. This CDR3 is 13 amino acids long. Germline-derived CDR1 and CDR2 are SGHNT and YENEEA.

This clone was seen more than once but under ten times. V gene TRBV28 combines with J gene TRBJ2-3; D is perhaps TRBD2 (5 bases). There are 12 residues in the CDR3. The V and J ends lost 9 bases and 2 bases respectively, with 9 bases between them. Per germline, CDR1 MDHEN and CDR2 SYDVKM. The CDR3 sequence is CASRTPTDTQYF. In DNA, the CDR3 is TGTGCCAGTCGGACTCCCACAGATACGCAGTATTTT.

The J gene is TRBJ1-4, the V gene TRBV7-9; unclear D gene. The CDR3 runs to 12 residues. CDR1 and CDR2 (germline): SEHNR, FQNEAQ (reference sequence). Trimming removed 2 bases from V and 12 bases from J, with 10 bases in between. The CDR3 coding sequence is TGTGCCAGCAGCTTAACCGGAGTCGAACTGTTTTTT. It specifies CASSLTGVELFF.

This chain joins TRBV5-1 and TRBJ1-6, with unresolved D. Germline V gene data show CDR1 as SGHRS and CDR2 as YFSETQ. The CDR3 spans 22 residues. V was shortened by 0 bases and J by 4 bases, with 29 bases between the two germline ends. The CDR3 reads CASSLGTADITTPLTYNSPLHF. For the CDR3, the DNA is TGCGCCAGCAGCTTGGGAACCGCAGACATCACTACTCCACTAACATATAATTCACCCCTCCACTTT.

The chain combines TRBV7-8 with TRBJ1-2; TRBD1 matches at 9 bases. Germline V lookup: CDR1 SGHVS, CDR2 FQNEAQ. The CDR3 runs 14 residues. Trimming took 5 bases from V and 4 from J; bases not matched to a gene: 5. The CDR3 DNA reads TGTGCCAGCAGCAGGACAGGGGCCAGCTATGGCTACACCTTC. It translates to CASSRTGASYGYTF.

The J gene is TRBJ1-2, the V gene TRBV29-1, with D hard to call. V shed 3 bases and J shed 0 bases, with 23 bases lying between them. The CDR3 runs 18 residues. Germline V CDR1 and CDR2: SQVTM, ANQGSEA. The CDR3 sequence: CSVEGPDISLTANYGYTF. The CDR3 DNA is TGCAGCGTTGAGGGCCCGGATATCTCTCTGACGGCTAACTATGGCTACACCTTC.

This sequence joins TRBV14 and TRBJ2-3; D is unresolved. The CDR3 runs to 14 residues. Germline V lookup: CDR1 SGHDN, CDR2 FVKESK. The V and J ends lost 1 base and 3 bases respectively, with 8 bases between them. CDR3 DNA: TGTGCCAGCAGCCAAGTTTTGGGAACAGATACGCAGTATTTT. As protein: CASSQVLGTDTQYF.

This chain connects TRBV6-5 to TRBJ2-7, with 10 bases lining up with TRBD1. The ends lost 7 bases at V and 1 base at J; junction bases unmatched: 7. Germline CDR1 reads MNHEY; CDR2 reads SVGAGI. The CDR3 runs to 15 residues. CDR3 loop: CASIGRDRGSYEQYF. The DNA for the CDR3 is TGTGCCAGCATCGGCCGGGACAGGGGATCCTACGAGCAGTACTTC.

This clone was seen a few times. The chain has TRBV10-1 and TRBJ1-1, with TRBD1 as a possible D gene (6 bases). V was pared by 3 bases and J by 9 bases, with 8 bases between. Germline V gives CDR1 WNHNN, CDR2 SYGVQD (reference sequence). This CDR3 region has 11 residues. The CDR3: CASSDGDKAFF. The CDR3 nucleotides read TGCGCCAGCAGTGATGGGGACAAAGCTTTCTTT.

This chain links TRBV11-3 with TRBJ1-1; D might be TRBD1 (5 bases). V was clipped by 5 bases and J by 4 bases, with 17 bases between them. Germline loops: CDR1 SGHNT, CDR2 YENEEA. CDR3 length: 15 amino acids. CDR3 amino acids: CASSPPGAPSTEAFF. CDR3 nucleotide sequence: TGTGCCAGCAGCCCTCCCGGGGCCCCATCCACTGAAGCTTTCTTT.

The CDR3 sequence is CASSFGGAYEQYF. CDR3 in DNA: TGTGCCAGCAGCTTCGGGGGGGCCTACGAGCAGTACTTC. The chain carries TRBV7-8 and TRBJ2-7; 8 nucleotides agree with TRBD2. Germline V gene data show CDR1 as SGHVS and CDR2 as FQNEAQ. With V trimmed by 3 bases and J by 2 bases, 0 bases remained unmatched. This CDR3 is built from 13 residues.

The J gene is TRBJ1-3, the V gene TRBV6-5; TRBD1 agrees at 7 bases. J lost 8 bases, V lost 5 bases, and 9 bases had no gene match. This CDR3 region has 14 residues. Per germline, CDR1 MNHEY and CDR2 SVGAGI. CDR3 amino acids: CASSPGGVVDTIYF. In DNA, the CDR3 is TGTGCCAGCAGTCCAGGGGGGGTCGTGGACACCATATATTTT.

The chain is built from TRBV27 and TRBJ1-1; D is unclear. Germline assignment: CDR1 MNHEY and CDR2 SMNVEV (reference sequence). This CDR3 spans 14 amino acids. The V and J ends lost 4 bases and 1 base respectively, with 10 bases between them. The CDR3 region is CASSSFDRNTEAFF. Written as DNA, the CDR3 is TGTGCCAGCAGTTCCTTCGATAGGAACACTGAAGCTTTCTTT.

This clone was counted between two and nine times. The V gene is TRBV28, the J gene TRBJ2-1, with TRBD1 identical over 9 bases. The CDR3 consists of 15 residues. The germline V gene has CDR1 MDHEN and CDR2 SYDVKM. V was pared by 3 bases and J by 6 bases, with 6 bases of the junction left unmatched. The CDR3 loop is CASSLAGQGPNEQFF. The CDR3 DNA reads TGTGCCAGCAGTTTGGCGGGACAGGGCCCCAATGAGCAGTTCTTC.

This rearrangement joins TRBV24-1 to TRBJ1-2; D unresolved. Germline assignment: CDR1 KGHDR and CDR2 SFDVKD. V dropped 2 bases and J dropped 5 bases, with 8 bases sitting between them. There are 13 residues in the CDR3. CDR3 protein: CATSDSVTYGYTF. CDR3 in DNA: TGTGCCACCAGTGATTCAGTAACTTATGGCTACACCTTC.

This chain connects TRBV5-1 to TRBJ2-5, with 10 bases lining up with TRBD1. Per germline, CDR1 SGHRS and CDR2 YFSETQ. Trimming removed 2 bases from V and 2 bases from J; junction bases left unmatched: 9. The CDR3 is 17 residues long. CDR3 sequence: CASSFRDRGSGQETQYF. Here the CDR3 DNA reads TGCGCCAGCAGCTTCCGGGACAGGGGCTCGGGGCAAGAGACCCAGTACTTC.